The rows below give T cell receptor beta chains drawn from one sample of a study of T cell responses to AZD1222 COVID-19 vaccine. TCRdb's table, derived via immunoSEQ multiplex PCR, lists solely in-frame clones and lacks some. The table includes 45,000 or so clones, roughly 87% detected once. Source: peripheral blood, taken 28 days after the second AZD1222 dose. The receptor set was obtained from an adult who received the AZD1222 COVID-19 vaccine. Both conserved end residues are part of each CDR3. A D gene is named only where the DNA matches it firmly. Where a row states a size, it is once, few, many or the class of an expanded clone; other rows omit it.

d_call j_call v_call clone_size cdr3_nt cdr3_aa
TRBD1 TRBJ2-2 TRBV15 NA TGTGCCACCAGCAGAGGGGGACAGGGCAATGGCGGGGAGCTGTTTTTT CATSRGGQGNGGELFF
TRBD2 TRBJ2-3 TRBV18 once TGTGCCAGCTCACCACGTGGGTCGGGGGGGACCAATACGCAGTATTTT CASSPRGSGGTNTQYF
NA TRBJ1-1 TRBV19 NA TGTGCCAGTAGTGCCGGACAGAACACTGAAGCTTTCTTT CASSAGQNTEAFF
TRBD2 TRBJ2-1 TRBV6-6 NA TGTGCCAGCAGTTCCGGGGGAAGCGGGGGCTACAATGAGCAGTTCTTC CASSSGGSGGYNEQFF
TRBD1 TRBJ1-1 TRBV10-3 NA TGTGCCATCAGTGGGGGGGGACAGATCGTCTCTGAAGCTTTCTTT CAISGGGQIVSEAFF
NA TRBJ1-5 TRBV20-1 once TGCAGTGCTAGTCCGTCGGGGGGCGCGGATCAGCCCCAGCATTTT CSASPSGGADQPQHF
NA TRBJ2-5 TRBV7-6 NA TGTGCCAGCAGCTTCCCAGGAGAGACCCAGTACTTC CASSFPGETQYF
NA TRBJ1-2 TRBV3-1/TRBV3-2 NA TGTGCCAGCAGCCAGGCTTACGGCTACACCTTC CASSQAYGYTF
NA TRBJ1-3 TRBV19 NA TGTGCCAGTAGTATTGGGTGGCGAAACACCATATATTTT CASSIGWRNTIYF
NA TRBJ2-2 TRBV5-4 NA TGTGCCACCTACTCACTGACTAGAACCAGCACCGGGGAGCTGTTTTTT CATYSLTRTSTGELFF
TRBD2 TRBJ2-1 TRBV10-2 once TGCGCCGCCCAAACTAGCGGGGTTCCCAATGAGCAGTTCTTC CAAQTSGVPNEQFF
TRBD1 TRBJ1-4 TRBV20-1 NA TGCAGTGGGGACAGTGGAGAAAAACTGTTTTTT CSGDSGEKLFF
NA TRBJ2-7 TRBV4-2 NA TGTGCCAGCAGCCAAGAATCGGTGCAGCGATCCTACGAGCAGTACTTC CASSQESVQRSYEQYF
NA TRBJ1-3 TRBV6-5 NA TGTGCCAGCTCCCGGGGAACTGGAAACACCATATATTTT CASSRGTGNTIYF
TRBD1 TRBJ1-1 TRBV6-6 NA TGTGCCAGCAGTCAGACATCACAGGGGGTATTTGGCACTGAAGCTTTCTTT CASSQTSQGVFGTEAFF
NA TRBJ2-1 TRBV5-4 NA TGTGCCAGCAGCCCCTCGGGACGGAGGAACAATGAGCAGTTCTTC CASSPSGRRNNEQFF
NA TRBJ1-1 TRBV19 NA TGTGCCAGTAGTGAGGACGGACTCTCCCCGGAAGCTTTCTTT CASSEDGLSPEAFF
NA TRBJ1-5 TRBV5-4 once TGTGCCAGCAGCCGTAGCAGGGATAGCAATCAGCCCCAGCATTTT CASSRSRDSNQPQHF